This T cell receptor (beta chain) was observed in a study of cytomegalovirus exposure and HLA in healthy donors. CDR1 is SQVTM, CDR2 ANQGSEA, per germline. V was cut by 7 bases and J by 9 bases, with 16 bases left in between. The CDR3 is made up of 11 amino acids. With 60 Vbeta and 13 Jbeta primers, the PCR was carried out. The assay was immunoSEQ multiplex PCR, and TCRdb's table has in-frame clones only and misses some. The table shows about 140,000 clones, with roughly 73% occurring only once. In this sample, this clone turned up many times. This chain links TRBV29-1 with TRBJ2-7; D ambiguous. Sequencing input: PBMCs. This TCR was sampled from a man aged 18 to 29 in good health and CMV-seropositive. The chain's CDR3 is CSASINTGQYF. The CDR3, as DNA: TGCAGCGCCTCGATTAATACGGGGCAGTACTTC.